This TCR beta chain was sequenced for a study of blood T cell repertoires in COVID-19. Study information: The samples span acute and convalescent COVID-19 from the United States, Italy and Spain. Nucleic acid was either cDNA or gDNA, and it came from T cells, B-cell-depleted T cells, or PBMCs.

Source study methods: Reference gene primer amplification gave estimated nucleated cell counts. Assay used: immunoSEQ multiplex PCR; TCRdb lists only in-frame clones, some missing. V, J and clone size derive from that table, while D and trimming were established from the DNA sequence. The repertoire consists of about 26,000 clones, with about 92% occurring once and the leading ten covering roughly 2.8%. This CDR3 has 15 residues. Germline loops: CDR1 SGHVS, CDR2 FNYEAQ. V shed 5 bases, J shed 1 base, and the junction held 2 bases outside the gene matches. The TCR comes from a human donor in a cohort sampled during active COVID-19. The gene calls are TRBV7-6 and TRBJ2-1; 10 bases match TRBD2. What was sequenced was peripheral blood. The CDR3 reads CASSILAGSYNEQFF. CDR3 DNA sequence: TGTGCCAGCAGCATACTAGCGGGATCCTACAATGAGCAGTTCTTC.